This T cell receptor (beta chain) was documented in a study of OX40 agonist ivuxolimab in advanced cancers. Per the germline V gene, CDR1 is MNHEY and CDR2 is SMNVEV (reference sequence). V lost 1 base, J lost 5 bases, and 11 bases lay in between. The CDR3 contains 15 residues. Method: immunoSEQ multiplex PCR; TCRdb's copy keeps in-frame clones and lacks some. This table has more than 75,000 clones, approximately 91% appearing once. The sample in question was CD4+ or CD8+ T cells sorted from blood, obtained in a trial of the OX40 agonist ivuxolimab. The sequence was obtained from an adult with an advanced solid tumor such as melanoma, head and neck, liver or kidney cancer. The chain carries TRBV27 and TRBJ1-4, with D perhaps TRBD1 (6 bases). The DNA for the CDR3 is TGTGCCAGCAGTTTATTGGGGACACCAAATGAAAAACTGTTTTTT. Translated, it gives CASSLLGTPNEKLFF.